This T cell receptor beta chain was recovered during a study of blood T cell repertoires in COVID-19. For the study at large: Specimens from acute and convalescent COVID-19 originated in the United States, Italy and Spain.

The CDR3 has 13 residues. The V end was cut by 8 bases, the J end by 2 bases, with 12 bases between. Germline CDR1 MNHEY, CDR2 SVGAGI. Profiled with immunoSEQ multiplex PCR; TCRdb holds only in-frame clones, not every one. The sample has tens of thousands of clones, roughly 83% seen once. Source material: peripheral blood. The rearrangement links TRBV6-5 to TRBJ1-2, with D uncertain. This TCR derives from a man aged 80 or over with acute or convalescent COVID-19. CDR3 protein: CASSPNSNYGYTF. In nucleotides, the CDR3 is TGTGCCAGCTCCCCTAACAGCAACTATGGCTACACCTTC.